Listed here are 4 T cell receptor beta chains from one sample, sequenced in a study of blood T cell repertoires in COVID-19. Sequencing used immunoSEQ multiplex PCR; TCRdb keeps in-frame clones, though not all of them. The data contain tens of thousands of clones, 80% of them singletons. Sequenced sample: peripheral blood. The receptors come from a human donor in a cohort sampled during active COVID-19.

The CDR3 sequence is CASSYYRIGGETQYF. In nucleotides, the CDR3 is TGTGCCAGCAGTTATTACAGGATCGGAGGGGAGACCCAGTACTTC. The chain employs TRBV6-5 and TRBJ2-5; D possibly corresponds to TRBD2 (6 bases). V was pared by 3 bases and J by 5 bases, with 16 bases between. CDR3 length equals 15 residues. Per germline, CDR1 MNHEY and CDR2 SVGAGI.

The chain employs TRBV28 and TRBJ2-3, with D unresolved. The CDR3 has 13 residues. The V gene's germline CDR1 is MDHEN and CDR2 SYDVKM. V was trimmed by 4 bases and J by 0 bases, leaving 5 bases between them. CDR3 residues: CASSSSSTDTQYF. CDR3 sequence (DNA): TGTGCCAGCAGTTCCTCTAGCACAGATACGCAGTATTTT. Variable domain in full (rest from reference TRBV28 and TRBJ2-3): DVKVTQSSRYLVKRTGEKVFLECVQDMDHENMFWYRQDPGLGLRLIYFSYDVKMKEKGDIPEGYSVSREKKERFSLILESASTNQTSMYLCASSSSSTDTQYFGPGTRLTVL.

The chain carries TRBV6-2 or TRBV6-3 and TRBJ2-1, with TRBD2 matching over 10 bases. The V gene's germline CDR1 is MNHEY and CDR2 SVGEGT. This CDR3 region has 18 residues. V dropped 5 bases and J dropped 6; count of bases not matched to a gene: 16. CDR3 sequence reads: CASSPPLASGRAGNEQFF. The CDR3 bases are TGTGCCAGCAGTCCGCCTCTAGCAAGCGGGAGGGCAGGCAATGAGCAGTTCTTC.

This chain links TRBV28 with TRBJ2-7; TRBD1 aligns across 8 bases. CDR3 length equals 15 residues. Germline V gene lookup returns CDR1 MDHEN and CDR2 SYDVKM. Trimming removed 5 bases from V and 4 bases from J; junction bases left unmatched: 10. CDR3 sequence reads: CASSGQDRVRYEQYF. The CDR3 DNA follows: TGTGCCAGCAGTGGCCAGGACAGGGTTCGGTACGAGCAGTACTTC.